A selection of T cell receptor beta chains follows, all from one sample in a study of regulatory dendritic cells for organ transplantation. For these TCRs, the target antigens are not known. The data were produced by immunoSEQ multiplex PCR, yet TCRdb's version contains in-frame clones alone and is incomplete. The sample yields some 4,000 clones, roughly three fifths seen once. The sample was memory CD8+ T cells from blood cultured with dendritic cells. The receptor set was obtained from a human donor in good health. Both conserved end residues are part of each CDR3. D genes are given only for firm matches. Expanded clones get a size class; other rows say once, few or many, or leave the size out.

v_call,clone_size,d_call,j_call,cdr3_nt,cdr3_aa
TRBV6-1,.,TRBD1,TRBJ1-2,TGTGCCAGCAGTGAAGCAAGGGACAGGCTGCTTGGGTGGGGCTATGGCTACACCTTC,CASSEARDRLLGWGYGYTF
TRBV9,few,.,TRBJ2-7,TGTGCCAGCAGCGTAGGTCCGGGGGACAGCTACGAGCAGTACTTC,CASSVGPGDSYEQYF
TRBV12-5,.,.,TRBJ1-1,TGTGCTAGTGGTTTCAGTTCGACAGGCGGCGTCACTGAAGCTTTCTTT,CASGFSSTGGVTEAFF
TRBV2,large,TRBD2,TRBJ2-1,TGTGCCAGCAGTACCAGGACTAGTTCCTACAATGAGCAGTTCTTC,CASSTRTSSYNEQFF
TRBV27,.,.,TRBJ2-5,TGTGCCAGCAGTTCCCGGGACATGATAGAGACCCAGTACTTC,CASSSRDMIETQYF
TRBV7-2,few,.,TRBJ1-3,TGTGCCAGCAGCTTCACAGTCTCTGGAAACACCATATATTTT,CASSFTVSGNTIYF
TRBV5-4,.,TRBD1,TRBJ1-1,TGTGCCAGCAGCTCTCCGGACAGGCCGAGCCATGAAGCTTTCTTT,CASSSPDRPSHEAFF
TRBV21-1,medium-sized,.,TRBJ1-5,TGTGCCAGCAGCAAAGATGGCAGGGGTAGCAATCAGCCCCAGCATTTT,CASSKDGRGSNQPQHF
TRBV7-9,.,TRBD2,TRBJ2-7,TGTGCCAGCAGTACAATCTCCGGGACTAGCGGAGCTGCCTACGAGCAGTACTTC,CASSTISGTSGAAYEQYF
TRBV4-3,.,.,TRBJ2-2,TGCGCCAGCAGCCACGCCACAGGGTACACCGGGGAGCTGTTTTTT,CASSHATGYTGELFF
TRBV7-9,few,.,TRBJ2-5,TGTGCCAGCAGCTGGCCCGAGGCAGGGAGGGAGACCCAGTACTTC,CASSWPEAGRETQYF
TRBV7-9,.,.,TRBJ1-1,TGTGCCAGCAGCCCGGGACTCCTGAACACTGAAGCTTTCTTT,CASSPGLLNTEAFF
TRBV19,.,.,TRBJ2-7,TGTGCCAGTAAGGAGGGGGCCGCCCCTGACTACGAGCAGTACTTC,CASKEGAAPDYEQYF
TRBV5-4,.,.,TRBJ2-1,TGTGCCTATCGGGGGTGGAATGAGCAGTTCTTC,CAYRGWNEQFF
TRBV4-2,.,TRBD2,TRBJ2-1,TGTGCCAGCAGCCAAGATTCAACTAGCGGGTACAATGAGCAGTTCTTC,CASSQDSTSGYNEQFF
TRBV19,.,.,TRBJ1-5,TGTGCCAGTAGTATAAAACGGGTCAATCAGCCCCAGCATTTT,CASSIKRVNQPQHF
TRBV9,.,.,TRBJ2-2,TGTGCCAGCAGCTGGGAGGAGGCCGGGGAGCTGTTTTTT,CASSWEEAGELFF
TRBV6-5,.,.,TRBJ1-4,TGTGCCAGCACCTCAGGTGAAAAACTGTTTTTT,CASTSGEKLFF
TRBV4-1,.,.,TRBJ2-1,TGTGCCAGCAGCCAAGATGCTGGGCGGGATGAGCAGTTCTTC,CASSQDAGRDEQFF
TRBV4-2,few,TRBD1,TRBJ2-7,TGTGCCAGCAGCCAAGAACAGGGGGCGCAGGTCGAGCAGTACTTC,CASSQEQGAQVEQYF
TRBV7-2,few,TRBD2,TRBJ2-1,TGTGCCAGCAGCATATCCGGGACTAGCGTTGAGCAGTTCTTC,CASSISGTSVEQFF
TRBV4-1,.,.,TRBJ2-6,TGCGCCAGCAGCCAAGATACCCAGGGTGGGGCCAACGTCCTGACTTTC,CASSQDTQGGANVLTF
TRBV2,.,.,TRBJ1-1,TGTGCCACAGGGTTCGACACTGAAGCTTTCTTT,CATGFDTEAFF
TRBV19,few,TRBD1,TRBJ2-1,TGTGCCAGTAGTACCCCACAGGGGGCGCCGAATGAGCAGTTCTTC,CASSTPQGAPNEQFF
TRBV7-9,.,TRBD1,TRBJ1-4,TGTGCCAGCAGCCCCCCGACAGGGGGCAAGGATGAAAAACTGTTTTTT,CASSPPTGGKDEKLFF
TRBV9,.,TRBD2,TRBJ2-3,TGTGCCAGCAGCGTAGAACTAGCGGAGGATACGCAGTATTTT,CASSVELAEDTQYF
TRBV7-9,.,.,TRBJ2-3,TGTGCCAGCAGCCCCGGGACTTCTAGCACAGATACGCAGTATTTT,CASSPGTSSTDTQYF
TRBV13,once,TRBD2,TRBJ2-2,TGTGCCAGCAGCTCTACCCCTAGCGGGGGAAAGGGCGGGGAGCTGTTTTTT,CASSSTPSGGKGGELFF
TRBV2,.,.,TRBJ1-1,TGTGCCAGCAAAATTTTAGGGGAGAACACTGAAGCTTTCTTT,CASKILGENTEAFF
TRBV11-3,.,.,TRBJ1-1,TGTGCCAGCAGCCCAACATTCAGGGAGGGTATGAACACTGAAGCTTTCTTT,CASSPTFREGMNTEAFF
TRBV19,.,.,TRBJ1-1,TGTGCCAGTGCAGGGGACGGGAACCTGAACACTGAAGCTTTCTTT,CASAGDGNLNTEAFF
TRBV6-5,.,TRBD2,TRBJ2-7,TGTGCCAGCAGTTACTCGAGTCTAGCGGACGAGCAGTACTTC,CASSYSSLADEQYF
TRBV9,.,.,TRBJ2-7,TGTGCCAGCAGCGTAGCCGAGACAGGTACCTACGAGCAGTACTTC,CASSVAETGTYEQYF
TRBV4-1,.,TRBD2,TRBJ2-3,TGCGCCAGCAATCCCGGGACTAGCGGCCCAGATACGCAGTATTTT,CASNPGTSGPDTQYF
TRBV29-1,.,.,TRBJ1-1,TGCAGCGTCGAAGGACAAGCGGCGGCTTCCTTT,CSVEGQAAASF
TRBV4-1,.,TRBD2,TRBJ2-1,TGCGCCAGCAGCCAAGGGTCGGGAGGCTACAATGAGCAGTTCTTC,CASSQGSGGYNEQFF
TRBV4-2,.,TRBD2,TRBJ2-3,TGTGCCAGCAGCCAAGATCAACGGGGGGGAGATACGCAGTATTTT,CASSQDQRGGDTQYF
TRBV5-8,.,TRBD2,TRBJ2-5,TGTGCCAGCAGTTTTAGCGGGGGGGACCAAGAGACCCAGTACTTC,CASSFSGGDQETQYF
TRBV11-2,.,.,TRBJ1-5,TGTGCCAGCAGCTTAACCGGGGGTGGTCAGCCCCAGCATTTT,CASSLTGGGQPQHF
TRBV10-1,.,.,TRBJ2-4,TGCGCCAGCAGAGACAGACAGGTCTTGGCGGTAGACATTCAGTACTTC,CASRDRQVLAVDIQYF